This is a list of T cell receptor beta chains from one sample in a study of blood T cells in healthy people across ages. Using its own MiXCR run on the 5' RACE reads, TCRdb lists one record per CDR3 protein. The sample records over 1,500,000 distinct CDR3 sequences, about 50% being singletons. The source material was blood. These receptors originate from a woman in her forties in good health. Each CDR3 is given with its conserved first and last residue. The D gene is left open where the match is weak. Clone size is given for some rows only: seen once, a few or many times, or a class if the clone is expanded.

J gene: TRBJ1-2
V gene: TRBV25-1
D gene: TRBD1
clone size: .
CDR3 DNA: TGTGCCACTGCGACAGGGAACTATGGCTACACCTTC
CDR3 protein: CATATGNYGYTF

J gene: TRBJ2-5
V gene: TRBV20-1
D gene: .
clone size: .
CDR3 DNA: TGCAGTGCTAAAGATCAGGGCAGGCAGTACTTC
CDR3 protein: CSAKDQGRQYF

J gene: TRBJ2-3
V gene: TRBV4-3
D gene: .
clone size: few
CDR3 DNA: TGCGCCAGCAGCCAAGACCCTTTCTTAGATACGCAGTATTTT
CDR3 protein: CASSQDPFLDTQYF

J gene: TRBJ1-4
V gene: TRBV7-9
D gene: TRBD1
clone size: .
CDR3 DNA: TGTGCCAGCAGCCTCCCCAAAGGACAGGACCTTGAAAAACTGTTTTTT
CDR3 protein: CASSLPKGQDLEKLFF

J gene: TRBJ2-1
V gene: TRBV29-1
D gene: .
clone size: few
CDR3 DNA: TGCAGCGTTGAAGAGTCCGGTCGTGAGCAGTTCTTC
CDR3 protein: CSVEESGREQFF

J gene: TRBJ1-2
V gene: TRBV4-2
D gene: .
clone size: once
CDR3 DNA: TGTGCCAGCAGCCAAGGGAGTGCAGTCTATGGCTACACCTTC
CDR3 protein: CASSQGSAVYGYTF

J gene: TRBJ2-3
V gene: TRBV6-5
D gene: .
clone size: .
CDR3 DNA: TGTGCCAGCAACAGGCTAACTAGCACAGATACGCGGTATTTT
CDR3 protein: CASNRLTSTDTRYF

J gene: TRBJ1-5
V gene: TRBV27
D gene: .
clone size: .
CDR3 DNA: TGTGCCAGCAGTGTATCGGGAGGGTGGCCCCAGCATTTT
CDR3 protein: CASSVSGGWPQHF

J gene: TRBJ1-2
V gene: TRBV29-1
D gene: .
clone size: .
CDR3 DNA: TGCAGCGTTGAAGTCCGGGACGGGGACCCTAACTATGGCTACACCTTC
CDR3 protein: CSVEVRDGDPNYGYTF

J gene: TRBJ2-7
V gene: TRBV29-1
D gene: .
clone size: .
CDR3 DNA: TGCAGCGTTGATAGGGTGAGCTCCTACAATGAGCAGTACTTC
CDR3 protein: CSVDRVSSYNEQYF

J gene: TRBJ2-5
V gene: TRBV1
D gene: .
clone size: few
CDR3 DNA: TGCACCAGCAGCCAAGATTCGAGCGGGGGGATCGAGACCCAGTACTTC
CDR3 protein: CTSSQDSSGGIETQYF

J gene: TRBJ2-5
V gene: TRBV29-1
D gene: .
clone size: once
CDR3 DNA: TGCAGCGTTGAAGGCGGTTCCCAAGAGACCCAGTACTTC
CDR3 protein: CSVEGGSQETQYF

J gene: TRBJ2-5
V gene: TRBV29-1
D gene: .
clone size: many
CDR3 DNA: TGCAGCGTTGCGGCCGGAGAGACCCAGTACTTC
CDR3 protein: CSVAAGETQYF

J gene: TRBJ2-7
V gene: TRBV9
D gene: .
clone size: .
CDR3 DNA: TGTGCCAGCAGCGTAGAGGAAGGCCCGTACTCCTACGAGCAGTACTTC
CDR3 protein: CASSVEEGPYSYEQYF

J gene: TRBJ1-5
V gene: TRBV10-3
D gene: .
clone size: .
CDR3 DNA: TGTGCCATCAGTGCAGGGGACAATCAGCCCCAGCATTTT
CDR3 protein: CAISAGDNQPQHF

J gene: TRBJ1-5
V gene: TRBV9
D gene: .
clone size: .
CDR3 DNA: TGTGCCAGCAGCGTAGGACCGGGGATGGGTAGCTTCCGGGCCGATCAGCCCCAGCATTTT
CDR3 protein: CASSVGPGMGSFRADQPQHF

J gene: TRBJ2-1
V gene: TRBV6-1
D gene: TRBD2
clone size: .
CDR3 DNA: TGTGCCAGCGGGACTAGCGGGCTCTCCTACAATGAGCAGTTCTTC
CDR3 protein: CASGTSGLSYNEQFF

J gene: TRBJ1-1
V gene: TRBV28
D gene: TRBD1
clone size: .
CDR3 DNA: TGTGCCAGCAGGTTTGCAGGGGGCGGCACTGAAGCTTTCTTT
CDR3 protein: CASRFAGGGTEAFF

J gene: TRBJ1-2
V gene: TRBV5-6
D gene: TRBD1
clone size: .
CDR3 DNA: TGTGCCAGCAGTAAGACAGGGACGGATGGCTACACCTTC
CDR3 protein: CASSKTGTDGYTF

J gene: TRBJ2-7
V gene: TRBV7-2
D gene: TRBD1
clone size: .
CDR3 DNA: TGTGCCAGCAGCCCGTCGACAGGGGGGTTCTTTAATGAGCAGTACTTC
CDR3 protein: CASSPSTGGFFNEQYF

J gene: TRBJ1-1
V gene: TRBV12-3/TRBV12-4
D gene: .
clone size: once
CDR3 DNA: TGTGCCAGCAGTTCCCGGGCGTCGATCACTGAAGCTTTCTTT
CDR3 protein: CASSSRASITEAFF

J gene: TRBJ2-3
V gene: TRBV14
D gene: TRBD2
clone size: .
CDR3 DNA: TGTGCCAGCAGCCAAGATCTACTGACTAGCGGCACAGATACGCAGTATTTT
CDR3 protein: CASSQDLLTSGTDTQYF

J gene: TRBJ1-4
V gene: TRBV20-1
D gene: .
clone size: few
CDR3 DNA: TGCAGTGGTTATGGTGCTTCTAATGAAAAACTGTTTTTT
CDR3 protein: CSGYGASNEKLFF

J gene: TRBJ2-5
V gene: TRBV3-1
D gene: TRBD2
clone size: .
CDR3 DNA: TGTGCCAGCAGCCAAGTCACGGGGGGGATACAAGAGACCCAGTACTTC
CDR3 protein: CASSQVTGGIQETQYF

J gene: TRBJ1-4
V gene: TRBV29-1
D gene: .
clone size: .
CDR3 DNA: TGCAGCGTTGAACCCCGGGGCTCAAGTGAAAAACTGTTTTTT
CDR3 protein: CSVEPRGSSEKLFF

J gene: TRBJ1-2
V gene: TRBV11-2
D gene: .
clone size: .
CDR3 DNA: TGTGCCAGCAGCCCCCGCGGGCTGGATGGCTACACCTTC
CDR3 protein: CASSPRGLDGYTF

J gene: TRBJ2-5
V gene: TRBV15
D gene: TRBD2
clone size: few
CDR3 DNA: TGTGCCACCAGCAGACGACTAGCGGGGGGACAAGAGACCCAGTACTTC
CDR3 protein: CATSRRLAGGQETQYF

J gene: TRBJ2-4
V gene: TRBV6-1
D gene: TRBD1
clone size: .
CDR3 DNA: TGTGCCAGCAGTGACCACAGGGGGCGCTACATTCAGTACTTC
CDR3 protein: CASSDHRGRYIQYF

J gene: TRBJ1-5
V gene: TRBV12-3/TRBV12-4
D gene: .
clone size: .
CDR3 DNA: TGTGCCAGCAGTTTAGGTGGAGGGGATAATAGCAATCAGCCCCAGCATTTT
CDR3 protein: CASSLGGGDNSNQPQHF

J gene: TRBJ2-5
V gene: TRBV15
D gene: .
clone size: .
CDR3 DNA: TGTGCCACCAGACACCTCCAAGAGACCCAGTACTTC
CDR3 protein: CATRHLQETQYF

J gene: TRBJ2-7
V gene: TRBV20-1
D gene: .
clone size: few
CDR3 DNA: TGCAGCATCGACCCCCTATCCTACGAGCAGTACTTC
CDR3 protein: CSIDPLSYEQYF

J gene: TRBJ2-4
V gene: TRBV6-6
D gene: .
clone size: few
CDR3 DNA: TGTGCCAGCAGTGGCGACCTAGCCAAAAACATTCAGTACTTC
CDR3 protein: CASSGDLAKNIQYF

J gene: TRBJ2-5
V gene: TRBV5-1
D gene: TRBD2
clone size: few
CDR3 DNA: TGCGCCAGCAGCTTGGTTAGCGGGGGGCCAGAAGAGACCCAGTACTTC
CDR3 protein: CASSLVSGGPEETQYF

J gene: TRBJ1-1
V gene: TRBV14
D gene: .
clone size: .
CDR3 DNA: TGTGCCAGCAGCCAAGAACAAGGACAGCCCTATGCGGACACTGAAGCTTTCTTT
CDR3 protein: CASSQEQGQPYADTEAFF

J gene: TRBJ2-7
V gene: TRBV27
D gene: TRBD1
clone size: .
CDR3 DNA: TGTGCCAGCAGCCTGGACAGGCTAAGACGTGTGCAGTACTTC
CDR3 protein: CASSLDRLRRVQYF

J gene: TRBJ2-1
V gene: TRBV12-5
D gene: .
clone size: .
CDR3 DNA: TGTGCTAGTGGGCGGGCCGGGGTGGATGAGCAGTTCTTC
CDR3 protein: CASGRAGVDEQFF

J gene: TRBJ2-7
V gene: TRBV15
D gene: TRBD1
clone size: .
CDR3 DNA: TGTGCCACCAGCAGGAGGGACAGGGATCACGAGCAGTACTTC
CDR3 protein: CATSRRDRDHEQYF

J gene: TRBJ2-1
V gene: TRBV28
D gene: .
clone size: .
CDR3 DNA: TGTGCCAGCAGTTTCCCCCACAGCGGCAGTGAGCAGTTCTTC
CDR3 protein: CASSFPHSGSEQFF

J gene: TRBJ2-5
V gene: TRBV20-1
D gene: TRBD2
clone size: .
CDR3 DNA: TGCAGTGCTAGTCGACTAGCGGGGAAAGAGACCCAGTACTTC
CDR3 protein: CSASRLAGKETQYF

J gene: TRBJ1-2
V gene: TRBV20-1
D gene: .
clone size: .
CDR3 DNA: TGCAGTGCTAGGGACAGCTATGGCTACACCTTC
CDR3 protein: CSARDSYGYTF

J gene: TRBJ1-2
V gene: TRBV4-3
D gene: TRBD1
clone size: few
CDR3 DNA: TGCGCCAGCAGCCTCATCAGGGGGCCCGACTATGGCTACACCTTC
CDR3 protein: CASSLIRGPDYGYTF

J gene: TRBJ2-5
V gene: TRBV20-1
D gene: .
clone size: few
CDR3 DNA: TGCAGTGCTAGAGACAGCAACCAAGAGACCCAGTACTTC
CDR3 protein: CSARDSNQETQYF

J gene: TRBJ2-1
V gene: TRBV20-1
D gene: TRBD2
clone size: few
CDR3 DNA: TGCAGTGCCAGGGGACTAGCGGGGGGTGAGCAGTTCTTC
CDR3 protein: CSARGLAGGEQFF

J gene: TRBJ1-1
V gene: TRBV4-3
D gene: TRBD1
clone size: .
CDR3 DNA: TGCGCCAGCAGCCAAGGACAGGGTCGGAACACTGAAGCTTTCTTT
CDR3 protein: CASSQGQGRNTEAFF

J gene: TRBJ2-7
V gene: TRBV4-3
D gene: TRBD1
clone size: .
CDR3 DNA: TGCGCCAGCAGCCAGACGACAGGGGTCTACAATGAGCAGTACTTC
CDR3 protein: CASSQTTGVYNEQYF

J gene: TRBJ2-4
V gene: TRBV11-2
D gene: TRBD1
clone size: few
CDR3 DNA: TGTGCCAGCAGCTCCCACCAGGGGGCTGCCAAAAACATTCAGTACTTC
CDR3 protein: CASSSHQGAAKNIQYF

J gene: TRBJ1-5
V gene: TRBV6-5
D gene: .
clone size: .
CDR3 DNA: TGTGCCAGCAGTTACCTGGGAAAAGATCAGCCCCAGCATTTT
CDR3 protein: CASSYLGKDQPQHF

J gene: TRBJ2-7
V gene: TRBV20-1
D gene: .
clone size: .
CDR3 DNA: TGCAGTGCTAGAGCTCAGGGCCACGAGCAGTACTTC
CDR3 protein: CSARAQGHEQYF

J gene: TRBJ2-3
V gene: TRBV12-3/TRBV12-4
D gene: TRBD2
clone size: .
CDR3 DNA: TGTGCCAGCAGTTTTGGGACTAGCGGGGTCATACCGGATACGCAGTATTTT
CDR3 protein: CASSFGTSGVIPDTQYF

J gene: TRBJ2-5
V gene: TRBV10-3
D gene: TRBD1
clone size: .
CDR3 DNA: TGTGCCATCAGGACAGGGGATCAAGGGACCCAGTACTTC
CDR3 protein: CAIRTGDQGTQYF

J gene: TRBJ2-5
V gene: TRBV7-9
D gene: TRBD2
clone size: .
CDR3 DNA: TGTGCCAGCAGCTCCAGCGGGACCCCCGGGGAGACCCAGTACTTC
CDR3 protein: CASSSSGTPGETQYF

J gene: TRBJ2-5
V gene: TRBV9
D gene: TRBD2
clone size: few
CDR3 DNA: TGTGCCAGCAGCGTAGCCGTTAGCGGGCAAGAGACCCAGTACTTC
CDR3 protein: CASSVAVSGQETQYF

J gene: TRBJ1-2
V gene: TRBV29-1
D gene: .
clone size: few
CDR3 DNA: TGCAGCGTCGTTCCGGGATTCCTGGGGTATGGCTACACCTTC
CDR3 protein: CSVVPGFLGYGYTF

J gene: TRBJ1-6
V gene: TRBV7-2
D gene: TRBD1
clone size: .
CDR3 DNA: TGTGCCAGCAGCCTCTCAGGGGGCGGAGATTACCGGAATTCACCCCTCCACTTT
CDR3 protein: CASSLSGGGDYRNSPLHF

J gene: TRBJ2-5
V gene: TRBV4-1
D gene: .
clone size: .
CDR3 DNA: TGCGCCAGCAGCCTGGAGGTGGGGGCCCAGTACTTC
CDR3 protein: CASSLEVGAQYF

J gene: TRBJ2-3
V gene: TRBV28
D gene: .
clone size: .
CDR3 DNA: TGTGCCAGCAGTCCTACACGACAGGCGGCCTTTGAGTATTTT
CDR3 protein: CASSPTRQAAFEYF

J gene: TRBJ2-3
V gene: TRBV7-7
D gene: .
clone size: .
CDR3 DNA: TGTGCTAGCAGCTTAGCGGATAGCGCGGATACGCAGTATTTT
CDR3 protein: CASSLADSADTQYF

J gene: TRBJ2-1
V gene: TRBV5-5
D gene: TRBD2
clone size: few
CDR3 DNA: TGTGCCAGCAGCTTGGGGACTAGCGGGGGGGTGGATGAGCAGTTCTTC
CDR3 protein: CASSLGTSGGVDEQFF